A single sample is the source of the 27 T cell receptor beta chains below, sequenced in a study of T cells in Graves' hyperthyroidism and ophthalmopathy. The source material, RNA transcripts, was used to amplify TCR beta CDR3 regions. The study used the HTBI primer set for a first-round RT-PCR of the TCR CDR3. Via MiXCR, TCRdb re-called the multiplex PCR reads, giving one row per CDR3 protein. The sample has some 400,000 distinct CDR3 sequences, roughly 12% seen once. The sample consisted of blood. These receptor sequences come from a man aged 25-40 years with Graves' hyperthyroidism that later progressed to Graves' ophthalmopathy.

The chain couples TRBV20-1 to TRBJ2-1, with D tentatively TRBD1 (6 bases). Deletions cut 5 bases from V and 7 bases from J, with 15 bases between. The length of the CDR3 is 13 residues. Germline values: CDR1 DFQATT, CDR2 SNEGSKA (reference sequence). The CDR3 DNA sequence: TGCAGTGCTGCGCCGGGACAAAAAAATGAGCAGTTCTTC. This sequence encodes CSAAPGQKNEQFF.

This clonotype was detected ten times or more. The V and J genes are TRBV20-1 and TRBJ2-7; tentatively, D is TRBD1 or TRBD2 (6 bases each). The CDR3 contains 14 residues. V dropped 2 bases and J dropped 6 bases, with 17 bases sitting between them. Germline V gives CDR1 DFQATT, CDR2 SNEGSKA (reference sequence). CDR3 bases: TGCAGTGCTAGAAAGGTGGGGGGCGGTCTCGAGCAGTACTTC. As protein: CSARKVGGGLEQYF.

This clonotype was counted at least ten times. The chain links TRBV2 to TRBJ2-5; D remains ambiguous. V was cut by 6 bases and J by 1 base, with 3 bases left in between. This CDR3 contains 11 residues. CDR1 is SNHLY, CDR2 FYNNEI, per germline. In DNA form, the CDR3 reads TGTGCCAGCAGGGCCCAAGAGACCCAGTACTTC. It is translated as CASRAQETQYF.

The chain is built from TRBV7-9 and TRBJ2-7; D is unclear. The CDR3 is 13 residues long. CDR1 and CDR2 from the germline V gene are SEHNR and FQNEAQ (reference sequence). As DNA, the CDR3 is TGTGCTTCTGGGCAGGAGAGCTCCTACGAGCAGTACTTC. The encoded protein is CASGQESSYEQYF.

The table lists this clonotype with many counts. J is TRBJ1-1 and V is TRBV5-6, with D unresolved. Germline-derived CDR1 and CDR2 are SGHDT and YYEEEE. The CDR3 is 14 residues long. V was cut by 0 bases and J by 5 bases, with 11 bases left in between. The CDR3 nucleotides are TGTGCCAGCAGCTTGGAGGGCTCCAGGACTGAAGCTTTCTTT. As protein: CASSLEGSRTEAFF.

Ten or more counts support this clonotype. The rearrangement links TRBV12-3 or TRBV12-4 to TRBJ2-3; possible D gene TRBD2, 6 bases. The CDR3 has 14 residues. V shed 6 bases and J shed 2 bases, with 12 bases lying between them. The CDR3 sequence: CASSPAGPTDTQYF. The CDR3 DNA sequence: TGTGCCAGCAGCCCCGCGGGACCCACAGATACGCAGTATTTT.

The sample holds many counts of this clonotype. This CDR3 is CASSLDRENEAFF. The CDR3 bases are TGTGCCAGCAGCCTGGACAGGGAGAATGAAGCTTTCTTT. The rearrangement links TRBV7-8 to TRBJ1-1; 8 bases are shared with TRBD1. Germline CDR1 is SGHVS and CDR2 is FQNEAQ. The CDR3 runs to 13 residues. J was trimmed by 7 bases and V by 5 bases; bases with no gene match: 6.

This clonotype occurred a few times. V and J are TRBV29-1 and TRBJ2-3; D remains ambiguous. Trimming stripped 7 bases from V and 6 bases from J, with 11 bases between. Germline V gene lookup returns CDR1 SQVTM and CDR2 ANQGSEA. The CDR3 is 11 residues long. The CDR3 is CSGILWDTQYF. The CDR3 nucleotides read TGCAGCGGAATACTGTGGGATACGCAGTATTTT.

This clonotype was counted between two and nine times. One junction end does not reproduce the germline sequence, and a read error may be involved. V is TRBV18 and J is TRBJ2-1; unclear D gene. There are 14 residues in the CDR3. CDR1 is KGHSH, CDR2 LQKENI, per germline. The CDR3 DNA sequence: TGTGTCAGCTCACCTGGACGGACCGATTGGGAGCAGTTCTTC. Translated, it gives CVSSPGRTDWEQFF.

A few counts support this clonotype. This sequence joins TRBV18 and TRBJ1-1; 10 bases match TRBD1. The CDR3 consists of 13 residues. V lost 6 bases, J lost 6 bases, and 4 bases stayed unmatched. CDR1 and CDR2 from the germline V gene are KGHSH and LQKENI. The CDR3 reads CASSRDRGSEAFF. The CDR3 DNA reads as TGTGCCAGCTCCCGGGACAGGGGATCTGAAGCTTTCTTT.

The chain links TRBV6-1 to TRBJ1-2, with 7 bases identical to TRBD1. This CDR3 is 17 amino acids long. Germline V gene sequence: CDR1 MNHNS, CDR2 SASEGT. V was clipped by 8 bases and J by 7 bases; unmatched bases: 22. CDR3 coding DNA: TGTGCCAGCTCGAAGGGACAGAGGTACGTGGAAAGGGGTGGCTACACCTTC. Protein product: CASSKGQRYVERGGYTF.

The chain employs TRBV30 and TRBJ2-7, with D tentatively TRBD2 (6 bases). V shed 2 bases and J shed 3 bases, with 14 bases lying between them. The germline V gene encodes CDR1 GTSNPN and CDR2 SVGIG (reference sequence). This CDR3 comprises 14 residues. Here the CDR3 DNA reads TGTGCCTGGAGTAAAACTAGCTGGCACTACGAGCAGTACTTC. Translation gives CAWSKTSWHYEQYF.

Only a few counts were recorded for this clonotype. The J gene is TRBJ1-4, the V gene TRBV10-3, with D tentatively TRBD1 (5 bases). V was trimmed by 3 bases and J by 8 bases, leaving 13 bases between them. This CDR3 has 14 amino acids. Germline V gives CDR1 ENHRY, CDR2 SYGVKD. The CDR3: CAISDGLKGEKLFF. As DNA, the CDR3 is TGTGCCATCAGTGATGGTCTGAAGGGGGAAAAACTGTTTTTT.

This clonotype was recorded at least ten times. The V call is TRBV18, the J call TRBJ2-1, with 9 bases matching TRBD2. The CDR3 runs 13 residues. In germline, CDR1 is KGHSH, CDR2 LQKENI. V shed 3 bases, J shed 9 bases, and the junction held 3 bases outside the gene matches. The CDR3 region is CASSPISGGEQFF. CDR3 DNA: TGTGCCAGCTCACCTATTAGCGGGGGTGAGCAGTTCTTC. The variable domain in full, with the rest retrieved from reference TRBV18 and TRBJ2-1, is NAGVMQNPRHLVRRRGQEARLRCSPMKGHSHVYWYRQLPEEGLKFMVYLQKENIIDESGMPKERFSAEFPKEGPSILRIQQVVRGDSAAYFCASSPISGGEQFFGPGTRLTVL.

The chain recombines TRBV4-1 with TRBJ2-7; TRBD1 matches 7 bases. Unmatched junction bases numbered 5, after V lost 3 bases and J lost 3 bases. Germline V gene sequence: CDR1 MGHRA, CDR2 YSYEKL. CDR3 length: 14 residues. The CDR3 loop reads CASSHQGQSYEQYF. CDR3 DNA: TGCGCCAGCAGCCATCAGGGACAGAGCTACGAGCAGTACTTC.

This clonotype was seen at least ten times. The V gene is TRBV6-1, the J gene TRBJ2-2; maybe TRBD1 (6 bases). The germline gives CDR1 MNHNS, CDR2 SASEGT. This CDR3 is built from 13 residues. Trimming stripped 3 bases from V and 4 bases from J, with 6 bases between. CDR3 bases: TGTGCCAGCAGTGAGACAGGCACCGGGGAGCTGTTTTTT. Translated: CASSETGTGELFF.

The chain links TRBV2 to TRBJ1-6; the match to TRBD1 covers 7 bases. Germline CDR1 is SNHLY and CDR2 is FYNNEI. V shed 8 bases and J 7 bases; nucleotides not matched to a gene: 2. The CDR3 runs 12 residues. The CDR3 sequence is CASEQGNSPLHF. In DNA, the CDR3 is TGTGCCAGCGAACAGGGGAATTCACCCCTCCACTTT.

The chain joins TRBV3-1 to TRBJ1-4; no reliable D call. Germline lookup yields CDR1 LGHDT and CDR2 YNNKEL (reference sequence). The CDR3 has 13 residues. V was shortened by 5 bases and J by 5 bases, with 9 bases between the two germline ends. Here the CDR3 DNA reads TGTGCCAGCAGCAACCGGGTAAATGAAAAACTGTTTTTT. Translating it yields CASSNRVNEKLFF.

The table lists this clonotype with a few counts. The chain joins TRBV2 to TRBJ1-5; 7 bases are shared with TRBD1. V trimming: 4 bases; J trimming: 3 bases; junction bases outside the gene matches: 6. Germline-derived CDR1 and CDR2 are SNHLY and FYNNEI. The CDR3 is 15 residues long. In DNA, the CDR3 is TGTGCCAGCAGTGTGGACAGGACCTTCAATCAGCCCCAGCATTTT. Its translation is CASSVDRTFNQPQHF.

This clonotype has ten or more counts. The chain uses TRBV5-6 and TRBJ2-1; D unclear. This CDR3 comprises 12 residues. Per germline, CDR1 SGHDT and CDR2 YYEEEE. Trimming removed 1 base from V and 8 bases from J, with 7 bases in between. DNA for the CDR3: TGTGCCAGCAGCTTGCTCTTTTATGAGCAGTTCTTC. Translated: CASSLLFYEQFF.

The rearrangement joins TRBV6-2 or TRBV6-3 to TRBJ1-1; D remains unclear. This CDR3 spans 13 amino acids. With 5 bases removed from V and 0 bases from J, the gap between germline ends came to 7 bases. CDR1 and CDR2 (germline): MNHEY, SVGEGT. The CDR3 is CASSIWVNTEAFF. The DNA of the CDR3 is TGTGCCAGCAGTATTTGGGTGAACACTGAAGCTTTCTTT.

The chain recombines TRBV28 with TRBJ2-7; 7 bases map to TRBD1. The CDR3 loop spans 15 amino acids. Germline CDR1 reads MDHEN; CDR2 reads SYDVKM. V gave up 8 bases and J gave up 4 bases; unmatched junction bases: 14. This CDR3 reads CASGSPGQTSYEQYF. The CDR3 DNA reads TGTGCCAGCGGATCCCCGGGACAGACTTCGTACGAGCAGTACTTC.

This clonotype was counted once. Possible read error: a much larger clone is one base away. The CDR3 nucleotides read TGTACCAGCAGCCCGACAGGGGTTGGCGAGCAGTACTTC. Translated, it gives CTSSPTGVGEQYF. J is TRBJ2-7 and V is TRBV5-5; 8 bases are a match to TRBD1. The CDR3 is 13 amino acids. Germline CDR1 is SGHKS and CDR2 is YYEKEE (reference sequence).

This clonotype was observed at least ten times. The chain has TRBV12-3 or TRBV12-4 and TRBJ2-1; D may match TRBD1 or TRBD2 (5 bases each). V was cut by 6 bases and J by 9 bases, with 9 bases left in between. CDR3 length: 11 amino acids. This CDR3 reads CASRPGGEQFF. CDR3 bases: TGTGCCAGCAGACCTGGGGGTGAGCAGTTCTTC.

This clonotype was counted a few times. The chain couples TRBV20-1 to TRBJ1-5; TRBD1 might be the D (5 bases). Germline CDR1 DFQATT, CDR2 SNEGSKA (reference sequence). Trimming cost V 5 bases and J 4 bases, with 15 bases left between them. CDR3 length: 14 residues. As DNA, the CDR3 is TGCAGTGCTCCCGTTGGTGGGGGAAATCAGCCCCAGCATTTT. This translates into CSAPVGGGNQPQHF.

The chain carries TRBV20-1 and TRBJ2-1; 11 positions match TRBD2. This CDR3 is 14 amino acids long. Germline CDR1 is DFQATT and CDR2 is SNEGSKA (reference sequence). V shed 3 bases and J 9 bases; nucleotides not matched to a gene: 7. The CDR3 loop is CSASPTSGVTEQFF. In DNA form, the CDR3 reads TGCAGTGCTAGTCCGACTAGCGGGGTTACTGAGCAGTTCTTC.

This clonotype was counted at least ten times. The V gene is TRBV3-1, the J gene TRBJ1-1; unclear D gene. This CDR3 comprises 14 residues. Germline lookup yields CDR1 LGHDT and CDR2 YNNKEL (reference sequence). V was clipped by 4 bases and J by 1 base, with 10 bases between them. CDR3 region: CASSRKLGNTEAFF. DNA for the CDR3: TGTGCCAGCAGCCGGAAGTTAGGGAACACTGAAGCTTTCTTT.